This T cell receptor beta chain originates from a study of vaccination and CD4 T cells after COVID-19. On the study more broadly: Collection of post-vaccine samples followed dose two by a median roughly 72 days, spanning a range of 14 to 241.

CDR3 length equals 14 residues. Trimming removed 2 bases from V and 5 bases from J; junction bases left unmatched: 4. Germline CDR1 and CDR2: KGHDR and SFDVKD. The sample holds a few counts of this clonotype. The antigen is not known. Sequencing of the DNA from cultured CD4+ T cells was carried out with the Oncomine TCR Beta short-read assay. Genomic DNA was isolated from CD4+ T cells that had been cultured. In TCRdb, the PCR reads were re-called with MiXCR into one record per CDR3 protein. Of under 6,500 distinct CDR3 sequences in the sample, about 45% were seen once. Regarding treatment: approximately 9-day PBMC culture with coronavirus spike peptide pools or control peptides (ViraFEST assay). Collection of the unexposed donor's CD4+ T cells took place before the COVID-19 pandemic (2011-2018).

The chain links TRBV24-1 to TRBJ1-2; 7 bases are shared with TRBD1. The sequence was collected from a human donor in good health. Material for sequencing was CD4+ T cells from blood, cultured in vitro. CDR3 sequence (DNA): TGTGCCACCAGTGATTCAGACAGGGCTTATGGCTACACCTTC. Translation: CATSDSDRAYGYTF.